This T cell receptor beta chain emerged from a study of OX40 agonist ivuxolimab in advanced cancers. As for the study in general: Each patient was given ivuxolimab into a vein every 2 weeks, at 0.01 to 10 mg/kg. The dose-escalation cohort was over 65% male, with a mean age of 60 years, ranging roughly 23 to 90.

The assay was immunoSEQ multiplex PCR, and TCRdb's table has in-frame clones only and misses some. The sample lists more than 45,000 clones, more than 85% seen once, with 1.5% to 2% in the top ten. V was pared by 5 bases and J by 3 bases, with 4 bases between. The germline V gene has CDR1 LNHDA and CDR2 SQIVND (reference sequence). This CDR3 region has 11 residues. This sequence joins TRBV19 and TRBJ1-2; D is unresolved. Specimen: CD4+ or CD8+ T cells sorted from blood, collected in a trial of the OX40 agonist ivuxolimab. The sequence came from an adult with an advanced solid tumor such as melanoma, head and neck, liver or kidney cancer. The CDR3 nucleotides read TGTGCCAGTAGTCAATACTATGGCTACACCTTC. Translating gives CASSQYYGYTF. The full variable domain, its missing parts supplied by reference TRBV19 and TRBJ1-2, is DGGITQSPKYLFRKEGQNVTLSCEQNLNHDAMYWYRQDPGQGLRLIYYSQIVNDFQKGDIAEGYSVSREKKESFPLTVTSAQKNPTAFYLCASSQYYGYTFGSGTRLTVV.